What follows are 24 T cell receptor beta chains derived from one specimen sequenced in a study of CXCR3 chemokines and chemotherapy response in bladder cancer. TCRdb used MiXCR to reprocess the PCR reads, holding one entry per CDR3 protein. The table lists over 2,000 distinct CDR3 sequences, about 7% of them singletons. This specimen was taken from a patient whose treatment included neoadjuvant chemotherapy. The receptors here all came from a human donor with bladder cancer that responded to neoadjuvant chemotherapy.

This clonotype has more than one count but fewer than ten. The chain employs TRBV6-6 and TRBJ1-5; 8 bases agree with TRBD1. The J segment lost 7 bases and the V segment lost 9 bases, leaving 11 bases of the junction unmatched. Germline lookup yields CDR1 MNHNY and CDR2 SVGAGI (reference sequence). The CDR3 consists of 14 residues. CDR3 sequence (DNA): TGTGCCAGTTCTTCTGGACAGGGACGGCAGCCCCAGCATTTT. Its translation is CASSSGQGRQPQHF.

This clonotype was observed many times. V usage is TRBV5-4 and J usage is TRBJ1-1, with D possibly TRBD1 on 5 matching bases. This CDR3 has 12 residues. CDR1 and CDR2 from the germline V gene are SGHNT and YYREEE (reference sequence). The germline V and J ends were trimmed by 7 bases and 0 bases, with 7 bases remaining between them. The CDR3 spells CASSQVNTEAFF. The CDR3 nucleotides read TGTGCCAGCTCACAGGTGAACACTGAAGCTTTCTTT.

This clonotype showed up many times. The CDR3 loop reads CASSPPLQGWINEQFF. In DNA, the CDR3 is TGTGCCAGTAGCCCCCCCCTTCAGGGGTGGATTAATGAGCAGTTCTTC. This chain uses TRBV19 with TRBJ2-1; TRBD1 is a possible D gene (6 bases). Germline V gives CDR1 LNHDA, CDR2 SQIVND (reference sequence). The CDR3 covers 16 residues. The V gene lost 6 bases and the J gene lost 7 bases, with 22 bases spanning the gap.

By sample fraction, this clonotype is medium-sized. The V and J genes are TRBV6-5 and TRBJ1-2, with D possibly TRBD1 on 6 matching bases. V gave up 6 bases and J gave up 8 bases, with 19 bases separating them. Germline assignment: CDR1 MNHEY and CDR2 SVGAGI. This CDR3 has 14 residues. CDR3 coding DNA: TGTGCCAGCAGCCTCGGAGGGGGAGCAGAAGGCTACACCTTC. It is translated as CASSLGGGAEGYTF.

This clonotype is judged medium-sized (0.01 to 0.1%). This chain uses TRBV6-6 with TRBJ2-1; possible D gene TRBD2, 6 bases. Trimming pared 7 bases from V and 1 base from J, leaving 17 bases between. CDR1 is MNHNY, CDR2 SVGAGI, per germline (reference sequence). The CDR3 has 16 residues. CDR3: CASNSAPGVSYNEQFF. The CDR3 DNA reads TGTGCCAGCAACTCCGCCCCGGGGGTATCCTACAATGAGCAGTTCTTC.

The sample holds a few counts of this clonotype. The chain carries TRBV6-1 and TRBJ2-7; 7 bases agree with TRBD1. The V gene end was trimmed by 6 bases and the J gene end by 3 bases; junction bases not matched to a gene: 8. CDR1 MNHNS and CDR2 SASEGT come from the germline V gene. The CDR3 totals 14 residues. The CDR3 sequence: CASRVLGTVYEQYF. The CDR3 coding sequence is TGTGCCAGCAGAGTACTCGGGACAGTCTACGAGCAGTACTTC.

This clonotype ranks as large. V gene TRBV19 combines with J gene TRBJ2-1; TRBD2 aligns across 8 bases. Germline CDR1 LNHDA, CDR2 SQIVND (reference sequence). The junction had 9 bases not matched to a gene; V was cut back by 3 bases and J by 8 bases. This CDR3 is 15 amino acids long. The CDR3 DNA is TGTGCCAGTAGTATCGGGAGCGGGAGTAGCGATGAGCAGTTCTTC. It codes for CASSIGSGSSDEQFF.

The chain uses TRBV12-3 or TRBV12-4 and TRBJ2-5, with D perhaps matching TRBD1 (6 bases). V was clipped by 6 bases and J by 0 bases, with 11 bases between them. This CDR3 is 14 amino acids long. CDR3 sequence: CASSPRDNQETQYF. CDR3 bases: TGTGCCAGCAGCCCCAGGGACAACCAAGAGACCCAGTACTTC.

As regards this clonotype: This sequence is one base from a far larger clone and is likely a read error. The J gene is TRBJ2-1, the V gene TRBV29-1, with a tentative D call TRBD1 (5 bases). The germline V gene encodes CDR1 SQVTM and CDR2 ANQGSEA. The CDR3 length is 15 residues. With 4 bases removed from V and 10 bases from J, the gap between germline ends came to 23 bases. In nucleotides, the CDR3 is TGCAGCGTTGCGGTCCCTTTAGGGGCGGCCTACGAGCAGTTCTTC. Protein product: CSVAVPLGAAYEQFF.

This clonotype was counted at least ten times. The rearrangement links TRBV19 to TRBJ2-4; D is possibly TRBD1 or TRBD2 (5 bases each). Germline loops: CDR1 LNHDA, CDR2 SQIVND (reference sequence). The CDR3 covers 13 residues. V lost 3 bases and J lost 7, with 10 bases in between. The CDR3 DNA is TGTGCCAGTAGTATGATCAGGGAGAACATTCAGTACTTC. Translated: CASSMIRENIQYF.

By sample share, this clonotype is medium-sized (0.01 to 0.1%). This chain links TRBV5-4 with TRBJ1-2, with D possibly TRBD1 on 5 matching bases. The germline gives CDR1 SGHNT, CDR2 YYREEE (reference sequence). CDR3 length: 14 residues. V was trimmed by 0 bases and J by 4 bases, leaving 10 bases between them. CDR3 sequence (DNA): TGTGCCAGCAGCTTGGATAGCGACAGCTATGGCTACACCTTC. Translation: CASSLDSDSYGYTF.

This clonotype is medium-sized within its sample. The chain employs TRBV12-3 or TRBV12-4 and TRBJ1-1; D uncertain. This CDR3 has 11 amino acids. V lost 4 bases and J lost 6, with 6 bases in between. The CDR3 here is CASSSGAEAFF. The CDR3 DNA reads TGTGCCAGCAGTTCTGGGGCTGAAGCTTTCTTT.

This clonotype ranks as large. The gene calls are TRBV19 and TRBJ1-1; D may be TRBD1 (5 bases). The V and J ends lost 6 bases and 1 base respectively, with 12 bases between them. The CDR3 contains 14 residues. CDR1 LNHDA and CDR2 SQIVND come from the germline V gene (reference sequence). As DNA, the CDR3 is TGTGCCAGTAGGGGGGACGGGGCGAACACTGAAGCTTTCTTT. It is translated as CASRGDGANTEAFF.

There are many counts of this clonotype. This chain's CDR3 is CATSRSSSGNTIYF. DNA for the CDR3: TGTGCCACCAGCCGGTCTAGCTCTGGAAACACCATATATTTT. The genes are TRBV15 and TRBJ1-3; D is ambiguous. The germline V and J ends were trimmed by 5 bases and 0 bases, with 8 bases remaining between them. This CDR3 region has 14 residues. Germline assignment: CDR1 LNHNV and CDR2 YYDKDF (reference sequence).

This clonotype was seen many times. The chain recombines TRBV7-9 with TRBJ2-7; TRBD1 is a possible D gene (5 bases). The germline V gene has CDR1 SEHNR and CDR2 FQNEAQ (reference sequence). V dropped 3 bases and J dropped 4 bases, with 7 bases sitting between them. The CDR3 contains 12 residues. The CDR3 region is CASSFTGYEQYF. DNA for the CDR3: TGTGCCAGCAGCTTTACAGGTTACGAGCAGTACTTC.

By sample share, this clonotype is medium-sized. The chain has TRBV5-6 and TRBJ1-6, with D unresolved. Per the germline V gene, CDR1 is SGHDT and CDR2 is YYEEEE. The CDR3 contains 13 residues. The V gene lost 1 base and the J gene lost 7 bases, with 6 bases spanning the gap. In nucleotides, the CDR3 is TGTGCCAGCAGCTTGAAGAGAAATTCACCCCTCCACTTT. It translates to CASSLKRNSPLHF.

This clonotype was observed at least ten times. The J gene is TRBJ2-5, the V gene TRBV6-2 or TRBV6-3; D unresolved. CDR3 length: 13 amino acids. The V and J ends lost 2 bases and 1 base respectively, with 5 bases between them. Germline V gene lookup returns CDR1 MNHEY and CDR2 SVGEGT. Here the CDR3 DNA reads TGTGCCAGCAGTTACCCAAGCCAAGAGACCCAGTACTTC. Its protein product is CASSYPSQETQYF.

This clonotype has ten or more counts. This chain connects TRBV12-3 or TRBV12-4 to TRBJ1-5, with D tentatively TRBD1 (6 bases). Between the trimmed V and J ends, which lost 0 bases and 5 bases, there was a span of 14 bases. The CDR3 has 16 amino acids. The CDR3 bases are TGTGCCAGCAGTTTAGCGCCGGGGGGCAGGGATCAGCCCCAGCATTTT. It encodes CASSLAPGGRDQPQHF.

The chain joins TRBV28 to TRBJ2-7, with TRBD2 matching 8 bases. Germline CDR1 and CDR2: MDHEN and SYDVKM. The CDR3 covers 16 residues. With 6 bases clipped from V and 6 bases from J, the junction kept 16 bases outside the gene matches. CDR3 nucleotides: TGTGCCAGCAGCCCGTCCGGGGGACTAGGCTCGCGCGAGCAGTACTTC. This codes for CASSPSGGLGSREQYF.

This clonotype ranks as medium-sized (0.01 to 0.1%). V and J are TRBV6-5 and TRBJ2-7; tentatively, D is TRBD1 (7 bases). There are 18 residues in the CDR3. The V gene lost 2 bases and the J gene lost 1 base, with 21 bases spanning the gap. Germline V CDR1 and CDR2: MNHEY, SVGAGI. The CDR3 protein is CASSYRFYRGGGSYEQYF. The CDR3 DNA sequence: TGTGCCAGCAGTTACAGATTCTACAGGGGAGGAGGTTCCTACGAGCAGTACTTC.

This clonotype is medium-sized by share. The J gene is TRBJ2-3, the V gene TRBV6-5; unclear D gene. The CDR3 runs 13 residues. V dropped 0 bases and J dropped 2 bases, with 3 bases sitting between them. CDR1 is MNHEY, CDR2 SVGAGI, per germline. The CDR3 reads CASSYSATDTQYF. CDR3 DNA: TGTGCCAGCAGTTACTCAGCCACAGATACGCAGTATTTT.

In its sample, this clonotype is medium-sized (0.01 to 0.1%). The DNA of the CDR3 is TGCAGCGTTGATGACAGGGACCTGACACACTATGGCTACACCTTC. Translated, it gives CSVDDRDLTHYGYTF. The chain employs TRBV29-1 and TRBJ1-2; 7 bases line up with TRBD1. Per germline, CDR1 SQVTM and CDR2 ANQGSEA. Unmatched junction bases numbered 10, after V lost 3 bases and J lost 3 bases. The length of the CDR3 is 15 residues.

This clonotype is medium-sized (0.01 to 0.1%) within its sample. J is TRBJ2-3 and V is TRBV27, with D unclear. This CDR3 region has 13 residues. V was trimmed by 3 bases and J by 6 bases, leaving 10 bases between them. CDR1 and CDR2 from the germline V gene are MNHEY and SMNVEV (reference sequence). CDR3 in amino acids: CASSFVLQDTQYF. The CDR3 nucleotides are TGTGCCAGCAGTTTTGTGCTTCAGGATACGCAGTATTTT.

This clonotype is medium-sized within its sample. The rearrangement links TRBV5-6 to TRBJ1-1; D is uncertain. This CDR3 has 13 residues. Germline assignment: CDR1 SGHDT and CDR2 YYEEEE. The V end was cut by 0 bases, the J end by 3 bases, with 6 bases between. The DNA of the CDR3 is TGTGCCAGCAGCTTGGTTGGATACACTGAAGCTTTCTTT. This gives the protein CASSLVGYTEAFF.